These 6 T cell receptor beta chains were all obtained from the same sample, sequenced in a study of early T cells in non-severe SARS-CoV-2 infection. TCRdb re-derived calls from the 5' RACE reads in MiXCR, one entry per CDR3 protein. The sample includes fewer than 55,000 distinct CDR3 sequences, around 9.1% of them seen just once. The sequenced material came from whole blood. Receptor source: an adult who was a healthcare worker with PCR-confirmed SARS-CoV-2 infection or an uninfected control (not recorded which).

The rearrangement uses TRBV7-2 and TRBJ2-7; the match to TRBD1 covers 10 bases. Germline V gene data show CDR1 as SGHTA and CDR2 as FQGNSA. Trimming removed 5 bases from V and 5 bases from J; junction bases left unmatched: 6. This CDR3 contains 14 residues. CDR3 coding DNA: TGTGCCAGCAGCCGTAGGGACAGGGGTGACGAGCAGTACTTC. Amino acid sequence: CASSRRDRGDEQYF.

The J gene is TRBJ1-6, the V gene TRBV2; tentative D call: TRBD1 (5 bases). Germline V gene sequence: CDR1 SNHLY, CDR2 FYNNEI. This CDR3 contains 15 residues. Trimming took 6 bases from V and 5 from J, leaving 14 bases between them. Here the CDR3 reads CASRRGGMDNSPLHF. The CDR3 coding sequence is TGTGCCAGCAGGAGGGGAGGGATGGATAATTCACCCCTCCACTTT.

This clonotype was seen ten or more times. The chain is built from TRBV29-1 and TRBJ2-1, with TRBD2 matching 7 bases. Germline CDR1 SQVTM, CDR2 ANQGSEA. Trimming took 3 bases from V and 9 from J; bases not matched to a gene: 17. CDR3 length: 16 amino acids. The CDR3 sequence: CSVDRHTRGESGEQFF. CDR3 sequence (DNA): TGCAGCGTTGATCGCCATACACGGGGGGAATCGGGTGAGCAGTTCTTC.

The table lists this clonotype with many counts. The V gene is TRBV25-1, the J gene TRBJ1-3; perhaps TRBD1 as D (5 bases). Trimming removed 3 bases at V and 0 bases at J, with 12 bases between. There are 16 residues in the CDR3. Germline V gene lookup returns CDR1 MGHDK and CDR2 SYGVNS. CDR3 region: CASSDPAGTSGNTIYF. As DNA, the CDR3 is TGTGCCAGCAGTGACCCAGCGGGGACCTCTGGAAACACCATATATTTT.

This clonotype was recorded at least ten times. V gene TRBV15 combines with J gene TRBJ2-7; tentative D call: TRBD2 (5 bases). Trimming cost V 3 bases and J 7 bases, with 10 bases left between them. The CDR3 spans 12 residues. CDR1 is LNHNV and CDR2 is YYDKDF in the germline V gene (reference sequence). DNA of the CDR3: TGTGCCACCAGCAGGTTGCCGGGGGAGCAGTACTTC. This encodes CATSRLPGEQYF.

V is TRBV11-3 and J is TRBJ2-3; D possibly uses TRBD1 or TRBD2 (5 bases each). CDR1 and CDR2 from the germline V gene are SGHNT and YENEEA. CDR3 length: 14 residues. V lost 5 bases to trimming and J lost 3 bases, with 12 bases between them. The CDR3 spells CASSRDGGTDTQYF. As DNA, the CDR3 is TGTGCCAGCAGCCGGGATGGGGGTACAGATACGCAGTATTTT.